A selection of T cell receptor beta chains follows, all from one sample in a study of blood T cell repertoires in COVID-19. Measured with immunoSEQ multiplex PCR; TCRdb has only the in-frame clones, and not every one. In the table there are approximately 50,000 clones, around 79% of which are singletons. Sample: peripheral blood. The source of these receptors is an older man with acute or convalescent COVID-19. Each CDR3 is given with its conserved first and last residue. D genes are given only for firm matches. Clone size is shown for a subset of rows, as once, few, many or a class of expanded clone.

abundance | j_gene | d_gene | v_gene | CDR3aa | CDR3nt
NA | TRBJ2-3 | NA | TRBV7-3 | CASSLGLATFNGDTQYF | TGTGCCAGCAGCTTAGGGCTAGCGACCTTTAATGGGGATACGCAGTATTTT
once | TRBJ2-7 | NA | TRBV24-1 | CATSDYTGSAYYEQYF | TGTGCCACCAGTGATTATACAGGCAGCGCCTACTACGAGCAGTACTTC
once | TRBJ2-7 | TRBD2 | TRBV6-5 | CASSRRGGGVLVQYF | TGTGCCAGCAGTCGCAGGGGCGGGGGGGTCCTGGTGCAGTACTTC
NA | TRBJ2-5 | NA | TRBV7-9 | CASSLPEGYAQETQYF | TGTGCCAGCAGCCTCCCCGAGGGTTACGCCCAAGAGACCCAGTACTTC
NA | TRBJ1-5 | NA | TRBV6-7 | CASSQCQEVSQPQHF | TGTGCCAGCAGTCAATGTCAGGAGGTCAGTCAGCCCCAGCATTTT
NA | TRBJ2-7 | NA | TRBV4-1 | CASSQPQAGRPYEQYF | TGCGCCAGCAGCCAACCACAGGCAGGGCGGCCCTACGAGCAGTACTTC
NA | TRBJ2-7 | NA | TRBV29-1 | CSVGSGYHEQYF | TGCAGCGTTGGGAGTGGATACCACGAGCAGTACTTC
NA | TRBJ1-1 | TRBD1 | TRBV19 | CASVGDRRGMNTEAFF | TGTGCCAGTGTTGGGGACAGGAGGGGGATGAACACTGAAGCTTTCTTT
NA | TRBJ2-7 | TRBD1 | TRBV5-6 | CASSLALQGRYEQYF | TGTGCCAGCAGCTTGGCGTTACAGGGGCGTTACGAGCAGTACTTC
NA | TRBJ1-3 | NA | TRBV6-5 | CMTLAHSGNTIYF | TGTATGACCCTAGCGCACTCTGGAAACACCATATATTTT
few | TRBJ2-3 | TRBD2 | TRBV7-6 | CASSNRGLAGGSTDTQYF | TGTGCCAGCAGCAATAGGGGACTAGCGGGAGGGTCCACAGATACGCAGTATTTT
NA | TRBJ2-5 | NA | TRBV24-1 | CATSDGPQETQYF | TGTGCCACCAGTGATGGCCCCCAAGAGACCCAGTACTTC
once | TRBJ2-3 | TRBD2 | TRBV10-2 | CASSTSGSTDTQYF | TGCGCCAGCAGTACTAGCGGGAGCACAGATACGCAGTATTTT
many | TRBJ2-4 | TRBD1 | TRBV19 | CASSIDFSGTGRKNIQYF | TGTGCCAGTAGTATAGATTTCTCCGGGACAGGGCGTAAAAACATTCAGTACTTC
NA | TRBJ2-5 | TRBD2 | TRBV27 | CASSWGGQETQYF | TGTGCCAGCAGTTGGGGGGGGCAAGAGACCCAGTACTTC
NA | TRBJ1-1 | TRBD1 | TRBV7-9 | CASSLTGGRKNTEAFF | TGTGCCAGCAGTCTTACAGGGGGGCGGAAGAACACTGAAGCTTTCTTT
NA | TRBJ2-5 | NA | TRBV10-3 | CATDLDGVGGETQYF | TGTGCCACCGACCTGGACGGGGTCGGAGGGGAGACCCAGTACTTC
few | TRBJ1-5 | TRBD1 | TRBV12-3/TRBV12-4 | CASSADRGQPQHF | TGTGCCAGCAGTGCGGACAGGGGTCAGCCCCAGCATTTT
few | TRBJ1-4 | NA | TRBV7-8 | CASSRRGTLNEKLFF | TGTGCCAGCAGCAGAAGGGGGACCCTCAATGAAAAACTGTTTTTT
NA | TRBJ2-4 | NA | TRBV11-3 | CASSAPGTLVSF | TGTGCCAGCAGCGCCCCCGGGACTCTCGTTTCTTTC
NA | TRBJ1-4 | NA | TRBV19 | CASQSGINEKLFF | TGTGCCAGCCAGTCGGGGATTAATGAAAAACTGTTTTTT
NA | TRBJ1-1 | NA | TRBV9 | CASSVDLGAETEAFF | TGTGCCAGCAGCGTTGATTTAGGGGCCGAGACTGAAGCTTTCTTT
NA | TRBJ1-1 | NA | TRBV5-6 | CASSTGQSRAEAFF | TGTGCCAGCAGCACAGGACAGTCCCGCGCTGAAGCTTTCTTT
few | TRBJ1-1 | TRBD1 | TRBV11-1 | CASSLTGQGNTEAFF | TGTGCCAGCAGTCTTACTGGACAGGGGAACACTGAAGCTTTCTTT
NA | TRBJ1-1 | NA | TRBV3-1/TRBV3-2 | CASSSYRGEDTEAFF | TGTGCCAGCAGCTCATATCGGGGGGAAGACACTGAAGCTTTCTTT
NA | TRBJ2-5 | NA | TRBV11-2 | CASSRGTVQETQYF | TGTGCCAGCAGCCGGGGTACGGTACAAGAGACCCAGTACTTC
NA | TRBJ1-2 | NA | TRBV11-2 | CASSNYEYGYTF | TGTGCCAGCAGCAACTATGAGTATGGCTACACCTTC
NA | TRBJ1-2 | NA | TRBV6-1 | CASSDVQTGGYTF | TGTGCCAGCAGTGACGTGCAGACGGGAGGCTACACCTTC
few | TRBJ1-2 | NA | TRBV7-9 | CASSHRAQPYGYTF | TGTGCCAGCAGCCACAGGGCCCAACCGTATGGCTACACCTTC
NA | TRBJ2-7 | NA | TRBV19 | CASSIDSSDYEQYF | TGTGCCAGTAGTATAGATTCTAGCGACTACGAGCAGTACTTC
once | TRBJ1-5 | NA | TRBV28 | CASSPRTPINQPQHF | TGTGCCAGCAGTCCCAGGACACCCATCAATCAGCCCCAGCATTTT
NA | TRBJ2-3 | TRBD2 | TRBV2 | CASSETSTSADTQYF | TGTGCCAGCAGTGAGACCTCGACTAGCGCAGATACGCAGTATTTT
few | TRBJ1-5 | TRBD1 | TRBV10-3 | CAISESQGDQPQHF | TGTGCCATCAGTGAGTCACAGGGGGACCAGCCCCAGCATTTT
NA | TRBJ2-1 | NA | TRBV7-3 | CASSTPIGKRVNEQFF | TGTGCCAGCAGTACTCCCATTGGGAAGAGGGTTAATGAGCAGTTCTTC
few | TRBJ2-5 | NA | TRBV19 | CASSLRGGQETQYF | TGTGCCAGTAGTCTAAGGGGCGGCCAAGAGACCCAGTACTTC